This TCR beta chain was recorded in a study of T cell responses to AZD1222 COVID-19 vaccine. Study-level findings and limits: Once two AZD1222 doses were given, Spike-specific TCR breadth and depth went up. The donors showed a predominance of white British ancestry and of females, with possible underestimation of clonal diversity. Baseline serostatus was positive in only a handful of AZD1222 recipients. CD4 TCRs covered the whole spike, strongest at regions 160-218 and 743-854.

Germline V gives CDR1 SGHNT, CDR2 YYREEE (reference sequence). The CDR3 has 14 residues. Trimming shortened V by 4 bases and J by 4 bases, and 15 bases separated the two germline ends. Data came from immunoSEQ multiplex PCR; TCRdb stores just in-frame clones and leaves some out. The sample holds around 140,000 clones; roughly 85% are singletons and the top ten take around 8.3%. About this clone itself: No antigen is known for it.

The V call is TRBV5-4, the J call TRBJ2-7; D not certain. The origin of this receptor is an adult who received the MenACWY meningococcal vaccine as a control. Sequencing was performed on peripheral blood, taken 28 days after the second dose of the MenACWY control vaccine. The CDR3 DNA sequence: TGTGCCAGCAGCCCTACGAGTGGCCGGTACGAGCAGTACTTC. This sequence encodes CASSPTSGRYEQYF.